These 5 T cell receptor beta chains came from one sample sequenced in a study of CXCR3-negative and CXCR3-positive naive CD8 T cells. The study, taken as a whole, reports: More hydrophobic TRB CDR3s occurred in CXCR3-positive than in CXCR3-negative naive cells.

UMI labels and 5' RACE were used to prepare the TRB cDNA libraries. TCRdb reanalyzed the 5' RACE reads, giving one entry per CDR3 protein sequence and no DNA. The sample shows approximately 100,000 distinct CDR3 sequences, and 0.36% sits with its ten largest clones. For these receptors, no antigen is known. Material for sequencing was naive CXCR3+ CD8+ T cells from blood. Subset meaning: CD45RO-CCR7+CD27+CD95- naive CD8+ T cells expressing CXCR3 (TNR3+). All receptors derive from a human donor in good health. Some clones in this sample may be carry-over from other donors' samples.

The chain links TRBV29-1 to TRBJ2-2; TCRdb's assignment of TRBD2 cannot be checked, as there is no DNA. This CDR3 contains 12 residues. Germline lookup yields CDR1 SQVTM and CDR2 ANQGSEA. CDR3 protein: CSGGLAPGELFF.

This chain joins TRBV4-1 and TRBJ1-1. The germline V gene encodes CDR1 MGHRA and CDR2 YSYEKL. CDR3 size: 14 residues. The CDR3 loop reads CASSQDWLSTEAFF.

This chain links TRBV7-3 with TRBJ2-1. The germline V gene has CDR1 SGHTA and CDR2 FQGTGA. CDR3 length: 13 residues. The CDR3 loop is CASSLIHSSEQFF.

V gene TRBV9 combines with J gene TRBJ2-7; TCRdb's D gene call, TRBD2, goes unchecked for lack of DNA. The CDR3 has 14 amino acids. Germline loops: CDR1 SGDLS, CDR2 YYNGEE. The CDR3 spells CASSVEGYPYEQYF.

The V gene is TRBV5-1, the J gene TRBJ2-7. CDR3 length equals 15 residues. The germline CDR1 and CDR2 sequences are SGHRS and YFSETQ. The CDR3 region is CASSLSAAWTYEQYF.